Here is one T cell receptor beta chain with its context. Some clones are missing from TCRdb's copy, which holds only in-frame ones; the method was immunoSEQ multiplex PCR. Of fewer than 500,000 clones in the sample, 87% were seen once. CDR3 length equals 16 residues. V lost 4 bases and J 5 bases, leaving 19 bases between the germline ends. CDR1 is SGHRS and CDR2 is YFSETQ in the germline V gene. The sample is drawn from a study of blood T cell repertoires in COVID-19. The sample consisted of PBMCs or T cells enriched from blood (not recorded which). The clonotype comes from a woman between 18 and 29 years old who had recovered from COVID-19. This chain connects TRBV5-1 to TRBJ2-1, with D possibly matching TRBD2 (7 bases). The CDR3 DNA sequence: TGCGCCAGCAGCCCGCCGGGGGCGGGAGAAGACAATGAGCAGTTCTTC. This gives the protein CASSPPGAGEDNEQFF.